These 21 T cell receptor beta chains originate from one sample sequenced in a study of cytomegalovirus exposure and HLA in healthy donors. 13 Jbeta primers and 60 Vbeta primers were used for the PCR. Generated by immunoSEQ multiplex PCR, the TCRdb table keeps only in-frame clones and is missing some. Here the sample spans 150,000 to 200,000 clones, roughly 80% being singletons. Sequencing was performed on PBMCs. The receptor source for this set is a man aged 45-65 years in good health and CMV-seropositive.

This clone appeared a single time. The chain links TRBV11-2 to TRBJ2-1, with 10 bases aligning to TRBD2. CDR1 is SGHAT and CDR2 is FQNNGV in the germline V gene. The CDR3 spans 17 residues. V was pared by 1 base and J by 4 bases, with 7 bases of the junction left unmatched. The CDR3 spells CASSLGASGGAYNEQFF. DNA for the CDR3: TGTGCCAGCAGCTTAGGCGCCAGCGGGGGGGCTTACAATGAGCAGTTCTTC.

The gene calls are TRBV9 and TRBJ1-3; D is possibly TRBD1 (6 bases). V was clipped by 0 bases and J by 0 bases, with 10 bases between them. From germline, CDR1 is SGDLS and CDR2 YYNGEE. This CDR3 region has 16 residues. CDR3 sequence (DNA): TGTGCCAGCAGCGTAGGGACAGCAACCTCTGGAAACACCATATATTTT. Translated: CASSVGTATSGNTIYF.

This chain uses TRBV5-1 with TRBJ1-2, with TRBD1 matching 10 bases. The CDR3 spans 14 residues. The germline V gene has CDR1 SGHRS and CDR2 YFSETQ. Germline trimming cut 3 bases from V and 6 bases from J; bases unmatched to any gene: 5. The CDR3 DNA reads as TGCGCCAGCAGCTCGGGGACAGGGGTCCATGGCTACACCTTC. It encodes CASSSGTGVHGYTF.

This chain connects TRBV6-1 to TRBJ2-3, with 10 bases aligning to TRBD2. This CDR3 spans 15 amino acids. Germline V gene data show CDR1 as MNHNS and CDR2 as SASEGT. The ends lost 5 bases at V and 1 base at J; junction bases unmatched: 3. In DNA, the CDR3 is TGTGCCAGCAGTAACCTAGCGGGAGGCACAGATACGCAGTATTTT. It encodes CASSNLAGGTDTQYF.

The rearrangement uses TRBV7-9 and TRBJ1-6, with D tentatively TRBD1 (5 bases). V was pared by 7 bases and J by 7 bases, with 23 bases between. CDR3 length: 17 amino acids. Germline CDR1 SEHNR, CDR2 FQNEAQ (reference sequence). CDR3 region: CASTINGGGIYNSPLHF. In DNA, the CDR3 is TGTGCCAGCACCATTAACGGGGGGGGAATCTACAATTCACCCCTCCACTTT.

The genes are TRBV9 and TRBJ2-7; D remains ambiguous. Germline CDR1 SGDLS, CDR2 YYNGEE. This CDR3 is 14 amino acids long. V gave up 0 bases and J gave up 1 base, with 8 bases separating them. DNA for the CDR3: TGTGCCAGCAGCGTAGGGCCTGATTCCTACGAGCAGTACTTC. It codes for CASSVGPDSYEQYF.

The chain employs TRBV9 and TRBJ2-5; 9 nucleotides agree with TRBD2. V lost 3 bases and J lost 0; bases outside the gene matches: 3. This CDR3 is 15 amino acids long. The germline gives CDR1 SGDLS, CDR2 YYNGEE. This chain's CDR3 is CASSAGLANQETQYF. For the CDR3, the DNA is TGTGCCAGCAGCGCGGGACTAGCCAACCAAGAGACCCAGTACTTC.

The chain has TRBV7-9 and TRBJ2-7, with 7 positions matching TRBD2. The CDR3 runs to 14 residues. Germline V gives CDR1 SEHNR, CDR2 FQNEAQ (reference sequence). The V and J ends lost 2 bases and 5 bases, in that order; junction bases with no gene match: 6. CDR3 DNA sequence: TGTGCCAGCAGCTTAACATGGGGAGGGGACGAGCAGTACTTC. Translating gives CASSLTWGGDEQYF.

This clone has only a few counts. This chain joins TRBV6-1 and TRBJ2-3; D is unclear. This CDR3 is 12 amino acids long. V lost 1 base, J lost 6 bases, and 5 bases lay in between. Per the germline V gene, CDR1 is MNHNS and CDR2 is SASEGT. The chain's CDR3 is CASSEVEDTQYF. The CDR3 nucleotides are TGTGCCAGCAGTGAAGTTGAGGATACGCAGTATTTT.

The CDR3 is CASSPGQGRSTETQYF. The CDR3 bases are TGCGCCAGCAGCCCGGGACAGGGACGGTCGACGGAGACCCAGTACTTC. The chain uses TRBV5-1 and TRBJ2-5, with TRBD1 identical over 9 bases. J was trimmed by 5 bases and V by 4 bases; bases with no gene match: 12. Germline values: CDR1 SGHRS, CDR2 YFSETQ. The CDR3 is made up of 16 amino acids.

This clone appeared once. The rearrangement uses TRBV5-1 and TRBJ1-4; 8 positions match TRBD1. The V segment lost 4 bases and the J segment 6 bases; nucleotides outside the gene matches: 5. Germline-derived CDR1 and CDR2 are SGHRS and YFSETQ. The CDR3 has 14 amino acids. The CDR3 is CASSPQGAYEKLFF. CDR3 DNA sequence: TGCGCCAGCAGCCCCCAGGGGGCTTATGAAAAACTGTTTTTT.

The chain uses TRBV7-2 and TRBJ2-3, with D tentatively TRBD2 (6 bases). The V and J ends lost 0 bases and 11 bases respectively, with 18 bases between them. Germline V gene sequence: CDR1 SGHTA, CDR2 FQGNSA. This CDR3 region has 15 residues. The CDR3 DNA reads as TGTGCCAGCAGCTTAGCGGGAGGCGCGTCCAATATGCAGTATTTT. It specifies CASSLAGGASNMQYF.

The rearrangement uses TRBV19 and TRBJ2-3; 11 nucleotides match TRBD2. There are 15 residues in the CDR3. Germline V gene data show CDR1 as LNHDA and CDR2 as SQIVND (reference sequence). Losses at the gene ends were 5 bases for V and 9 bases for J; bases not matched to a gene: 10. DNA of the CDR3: TGTGCCAGTAGTTTGGGTAGCGGGAGGGTCCGGACGCAGTATTTT. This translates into CASSLGSGRVRTQYF.

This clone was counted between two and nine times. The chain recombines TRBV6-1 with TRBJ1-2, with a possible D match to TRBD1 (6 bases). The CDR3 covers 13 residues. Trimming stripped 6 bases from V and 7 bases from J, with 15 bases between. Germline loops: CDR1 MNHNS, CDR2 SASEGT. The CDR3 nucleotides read TGTGCCAGCAGCGCACAGGGAGTGGGTGGCTACACCTTC. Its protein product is CASSAQGVGGYTF.

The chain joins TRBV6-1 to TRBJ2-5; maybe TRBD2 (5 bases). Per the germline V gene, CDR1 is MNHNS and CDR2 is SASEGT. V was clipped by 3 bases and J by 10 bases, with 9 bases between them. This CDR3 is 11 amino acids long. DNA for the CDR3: TGTGCCAGCAGTGATACTAGAGTCCAGTACTTC. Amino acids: CASSDTRVQYF.

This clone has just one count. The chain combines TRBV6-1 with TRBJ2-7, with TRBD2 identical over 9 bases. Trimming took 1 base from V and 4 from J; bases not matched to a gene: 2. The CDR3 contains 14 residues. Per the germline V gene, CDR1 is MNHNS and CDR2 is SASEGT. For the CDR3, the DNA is TGTGCCAGCAGTGAAGTAGCGGGAGATTACGAGCAGTACTTC. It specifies CASSEVAGDYEQYF.

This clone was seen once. The CDR3 DNA sequence: TGTGCCAGCAGCGTGGATGGTCGGGGGGATTCACCCCTCCACTTT. Residues: CASSVDGRGDSPLHF. The chain couples TRBV9 to TRBJ1-6; D perhaps matches TRBD1 (5 bases). Trimming shortened V by 2 bases and J by 8 bases, and 14 bases separated the two germline ends. Germline V lookup: CDR1 SGDLS, CDR2 YYNGEE. The CDR3 sequence is 15 residues long.

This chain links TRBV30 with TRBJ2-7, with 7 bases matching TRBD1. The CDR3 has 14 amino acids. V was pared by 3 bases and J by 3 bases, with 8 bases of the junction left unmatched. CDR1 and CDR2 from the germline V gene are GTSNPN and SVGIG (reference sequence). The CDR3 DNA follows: TGTGCCTGGAGGACACAGGGGCCTATCTACGAGCAGTACTTC. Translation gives CAWRTQGPIYEQYF.

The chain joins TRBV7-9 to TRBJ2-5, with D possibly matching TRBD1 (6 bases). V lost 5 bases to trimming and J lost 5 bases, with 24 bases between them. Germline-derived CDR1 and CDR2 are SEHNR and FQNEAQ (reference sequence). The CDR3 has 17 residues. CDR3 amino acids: CASSLTRNSLRGETQYF. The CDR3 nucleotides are TGTGCCAGCAGCCTTACCCGAAACTCTCTTAGGGGGGAGACCCAGTACTTC.

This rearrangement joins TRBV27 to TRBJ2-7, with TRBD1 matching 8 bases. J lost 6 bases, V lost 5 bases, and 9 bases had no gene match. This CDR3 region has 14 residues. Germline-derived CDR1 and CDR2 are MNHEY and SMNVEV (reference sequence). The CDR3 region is CASSPGQGVGEQYF. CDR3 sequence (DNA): TGTGCCAGCAGTCCAGGACAGGGTGTCGGCGAGCAGTACTTC.

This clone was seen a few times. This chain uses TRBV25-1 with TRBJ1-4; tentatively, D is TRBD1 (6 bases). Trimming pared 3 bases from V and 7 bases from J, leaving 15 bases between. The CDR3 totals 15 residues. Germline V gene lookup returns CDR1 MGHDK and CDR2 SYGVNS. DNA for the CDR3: TGTGCCAGCAGTGATCCAGGGGATTTGGGTGAAAAACTGTTTTTT. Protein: CASSDPGDLGEKLFF.